Here is one TCR beta chain with its context. CDR3 length: 15 residues. The trim removed 2 bases at V and 4 bases at J, leaving 6 bases unmatched. The V gene's germline CDR1 is SGHDN and CDR2 FVKESK. This sample was taken from a study of blood T cell repertoires in COVID-19. Assay: immunoSEQ multiplex PCR; the TCRdb copy retains only in-frame clones and omits some. The data show about 260,000 clones, more than 70% seen once. Sample: peripheral blood. The sequence was obtained from a woman aged 50 to 60 with acute or convalescent COVID-19. J is TRBJ2-7 and V is TRBV14; 9 nucleotides agree with TRBD2. CDR3 amino acids: CASSQIGLALYEQYF. CDR3 bases: TGTGCCAGCAGCCAAATAGGACTAGCGTTATACGAGCAGTACTTC.